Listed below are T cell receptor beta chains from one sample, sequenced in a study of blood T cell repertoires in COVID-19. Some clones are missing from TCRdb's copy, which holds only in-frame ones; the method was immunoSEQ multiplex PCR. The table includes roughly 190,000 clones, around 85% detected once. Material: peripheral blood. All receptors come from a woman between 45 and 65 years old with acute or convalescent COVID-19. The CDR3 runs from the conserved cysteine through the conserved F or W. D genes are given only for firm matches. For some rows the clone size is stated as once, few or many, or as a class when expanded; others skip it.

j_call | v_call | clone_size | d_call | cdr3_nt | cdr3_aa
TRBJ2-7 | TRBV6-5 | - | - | TGTGCCAGCAGTTACACCCGGGTCTCCGAGGGAGAGCAGTACTTC | CASSYTRVSEGEQYF
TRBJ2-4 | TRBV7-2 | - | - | TGTGCCAGCAGCCCTCCCGGGGGGCGAAACATTCAGTACTTC | CASSPPGGRNIQYF
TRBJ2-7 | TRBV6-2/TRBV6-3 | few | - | TGTGCCAGCAGTTACGTTCTATCGGATCACAGTTCCTACGAGCAGTACTTC | CASSYVLSDHSSYEQYF
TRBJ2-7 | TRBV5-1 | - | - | TGCGCCAGCAGCGCCCTAGGGGCTTCCAAGGCCTACGAGCAGTACTTC | CASSALGASKAYEQYF
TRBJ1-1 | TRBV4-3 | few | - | TGCGCCAGCAGCCAAGACAGTCAGTTGAACACTGAAGCTTTCTTT | CASSQDSQLNTEAFF
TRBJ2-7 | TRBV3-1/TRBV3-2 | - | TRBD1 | TGTGCCAGCAGCCGGTCGGGACAGGGCTACGAGCAGTACTTC | CASSRSGQGYEQYF
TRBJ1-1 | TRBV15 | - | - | TGTGCCACCAGCAGAGAAGCTATAGCCAGCAACACTGAAGCTTTCTTT | CATSREAIASNTEAFF
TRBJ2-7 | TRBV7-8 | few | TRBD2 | TGTGCCAGCAGCTTAACTAGCGGAACTTCTACGAGGGGGTACTTC | CASSLTSGTSTRGYF
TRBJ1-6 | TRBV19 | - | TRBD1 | TGTGCCAGTAGTACCCTGGGACAGGGAAATTCACCCCTCCACTTT | CASSTLGQGNSPLHF
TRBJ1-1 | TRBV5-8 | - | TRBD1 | TGTGCCAGCAGCTTCTACAGGGGGTGGAACACTGAAGCTTTCTTT | CASSFYRGWNTEAFF
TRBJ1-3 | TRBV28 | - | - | TGTGCCAGCAGTTTTATGGGAAACACCATATATTTT | CASSFMGNTIYF
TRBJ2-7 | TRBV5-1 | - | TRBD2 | TGCGCCAGCAGCCCTAGCGGGCCCCCCTACGAGCAGTACTTC | CASSPSGPPYEQYF
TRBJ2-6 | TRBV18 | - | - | TGTGCCAGCTCAGAGGGCTCTGGGGCCAACGTCCTGACTTTC | CASSEGSGANVLTF
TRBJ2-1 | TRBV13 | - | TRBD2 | TGTGCCAGCAGCTTACGCCCCCAACTAGCGGGAAGGTACAATGAGCAGTTCTTC | CASSLRPQLAGRYNEQFF
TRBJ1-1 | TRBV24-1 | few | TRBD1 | TGTGCCACTCCCCAAAACAGGGGGGTGAACACTGAAGCTTTCTTT | CATPQNRGVNTEAFF
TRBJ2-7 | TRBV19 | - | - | TGTGCCAGTAGCCTTTCTCCGGGGATCGCAATCTACGAGCAGTACTTC | CASSLSPGIAIYEQYF
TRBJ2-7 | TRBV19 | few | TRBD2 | TGTGCCAGTAGTGAAGAAGGACTAGCGACTTCCTACGAGCAGTACTTC | CASSEEGLATSYEQYF
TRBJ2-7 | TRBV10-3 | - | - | TGTGCCATCAGTGAGGCTCCCGGCGGGAATTACGAGCAGTACTTC | CAISEAPGGNYEQYF
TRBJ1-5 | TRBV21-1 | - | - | TGTGCCAGCAGCCCGCACTGGGTTGACAGAGTCAATCAGCCCCAGCATTTT | CASSPHWVDRVNQPQHF
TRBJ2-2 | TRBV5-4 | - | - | TGTGCCAGCAGCTCACTAGCCCGCACCGGGGAGCTGTTTTTT | CASSSLARTGELFF
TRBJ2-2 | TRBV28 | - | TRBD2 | TGTGCCAGCAGTTTAAGCGGGAGCAGCGCCGGGGAGCTGTTTTTT | CASSLSGSSAGELFF
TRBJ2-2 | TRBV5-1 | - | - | TGCGCCAGCACCAGAAGCTCCGGGACTGTTGGGGAGCTGTTTTTT | CASTRSSGTVGELFF
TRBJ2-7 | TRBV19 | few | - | TGTGCCAGTAGTATAGATCATCAACAGAGCTCCTACGAGCAGTACTTC | CASSIDHQQSSYEQYF